These T cell receptor beta chains were read from a single sample in a study of T cells after yellow fever vaccination. TCRdb fed the 5' RACE reads into MiXCR, producing one record per CDR3 protein. This sample has 500,000 to 650,000 distinct CDR3 sequences; 10% to 15% occur once, and the top ten carry about 15%. The specimen comprised PBMCs, sampled on the day of the yellow fever booster vaccination. These receptors were obtained from a man aged 25 to 45 who received the YFV17D yellow fever vaccine. Each CDR3 is given with its conserved first and last residue. Fields, in order: V gene, D gene, J gene, clone size, CDR3 DNA, CDR3 protein. The D gene is left open where the match is weak. Some rows mark clone size as missing; the rest say once, few, many or name a class of expanded clone.

TRBV5-1	NA	TRBJ1-6	NA	TGCGCCAGCAGCGAGCCAGGGAAAAATTCACCCCTCCACTTT	CASSEPGKNSPLHF
TRBV7-2	TRBD2	TRBJ2-7	few	TGTGCCAGCAGCTCCAGTGTAGGTAGCGGGATTTACGAGCAGTACTTC	CASSSSVGSGIYEQYF
TRBV27	NA	TRBJ2-5	NA	TGTGCCAGCAGTTTAAACAGGTTTCAAGAGACCCAGTACTTC	CASSLNRFQETQYF
TRBV9	TRBD2	TRBJ2-1	NA	TGTGCCAGCAGCGTAGCTCCGGGAGGATCCTCCTACAATGAGCAGTTCTTC	CASSVAPGGSSYNEQFF
TRBV7-9	NA	TRBJ2-1	NA	TGTGCCAGCAGCTTAGGGGTATCCGGGCCGAGTGAGCAGTTCTTC	CASSLGVSGPSEQFF
TRBV6-5	NA	TRBJ2-1	NA	TGTGCCAGCAGTTACCAGGACAGTTCCTACAATGAGCAGTTCTTC	CASSYQDSSYNEQFF
TRBV20-1	NA	TRBJ2-1	NA	TGCAGTGCTAGGAGGGGGAGGGCCGAGAATGAGCAGTTCTTC	CSARRGRAENEQFF
TRBV20-1	TRBD2	TRBJ2-2	NA	TGCAGTGCTAGAGATTTTTTTGTGGCGGGAGCGAACACCGGGGAGCTGTTTTTT	CSARDFFVAGANTGELFF
TRBV30	TRBD2	TRBJ2-5	few	TGTGCCTGGAGTCAACCGGGGCGCGGGAGGCGAGAGACCCAGTACTTC	CAWSQPGRGRRETQYF
TRBV19	TRBD1	TRBJ2-1	NA	TGTGCCAGTAGTCGCGGGGACAGGGGGTGGGGTGAGCAGTTCTTC	CASSRGDRGWGEQFF
TRBV2	TRBD1	TRBJ1-1	once	TGTGCCAGCAGTCCCGACTCCAGACAGGGCTCAGGAAACACTGAAGCTTTCTTT	CASSPDSRQGSGNTEAFF
TRBV2	TRBD2	TRBJ2-1	NA	TGTGCCAGCAGTGGCGGGAGGGCGTTTGACGATGAGCAGTTCTTC	CASSGGRAFDDEQFF
TRBV2	NA	TRBJ1-5	NA	TGTGCCAGCAGTTCCAGGGAGAGTCAGCCCCAGCATTTT	CASSSRESQPQHF
TRBV24-1	NA	TRBJ2-1	NA	TGTGCCACCAGTGATTTTTCGGATGAGCAGTTCTTC	CATSDFSDEQFF
TRBV15	TRBD1	TRBJ2-7	NA	TGTGCCACCAGCAGGCGGACAGGGGGCATCTACGAGCAGTACTTC	CATSRRTGGIYEQYF
TRBV20-1	NA	TRBJ2-3	few	TGCAGTGCACCTAGCGTTGCTAGCACAGATACGCAGTATTTT	CSAPSVASTDTQYF
TRBV30	NA	TRBJ2-7	NA	TGTGCCTGGAGTGTGGCCTTCTACGAGCAGTACTTC	CAWSVAFYEQYF
TRBV5-1	TRBD1	TRBJ2-1	few	TGCGCCAGCAGCTTGGGGCACAGGGGGACAGTCGATGAGCAGTTCTTC	CASSLGHRGTVDEQFF
TRBV9	TRBD1	TRBJ2-7	few	TGTGCCAGCAGCGCACAAGCCGGGACAGGTCTCTCCTACGAGCAGTACTTC	CASSAQAGTGLSYEQYF
TRBV9	TRBD2	TRBJ2-2	few	TGTGCCAGCAGCGTAGAAGCTAGCGGGAGGGCCACCGGGGAGCTGTTTTTT	CASSVEASGRATGELFF
TRBV19	NA	TRBJ2-1	NA	TGTGCCAGTTCCAGTGACGTCCTCTCCTATTTAGGGGACAATGAGCAGTTCTTC	CASSSDVLSYLGDNEQFF
TRBV20-1	TRBD1	TRBJ1-5	NA	TGCAGTGCTAGTCAGGGGGCAAACGATCAGCCCCAGCATTTT	CSASQGANDQPQHF
TRBV20-1	NA	TRBJ2-1	NA	TGCAGTGCTAGAGACGGGCTTCTCGGGCAGTTCTTC	CSARDGLLGQFF
TRBV28	NA	TRBJ2-7	many	TGTGCCAGCAGTTCTGTTTACGAGCAGTACTTC	CASSSVYEQYF
TRBV6-2/TRBV6-3	NA	TRBJ1-1	few	TGTGCCAGCAGTTACCGATGGGGGACTGAAGCTTTCTTT	CASSYRWGTEAFF
TRBV2	NA	TRBJ2-3	many	TGTGCCAGCAGTGAGCGCGAACAGACCACAGATACGCAGTATTTT	CASSEREQTTDTQYF
TRBV29-1	NA	TRBJ2-1	few	TGCAGCGTTGAGGCGAGCCTACCTACTTCCTACAATGAGCAGTTCTTC	CSVEASLPTSYNEQFF
TRBV5-1	NA	TRBJ2-7	few	TGCGCCAGCAGCTTACCCGCTGGGGTCGAGCAGTACTTC	CASSLPAGVEQYF
TRBV14	NA	TRBJ2-2	few	TGTGCCAGCAAGGGTACAGCTCTTAACACCGGGGAGCTGTTTTTT	CASKGTALNTGELFF
TRBV20-1	NA	TRBJ2-2	NA	TGCAGTGCTAGGTCCGGTTCCACCGGGGAGCTGTTTTTT	CSARSGSTGELFF
TRBV6-1	TRBD1	TRBJ2-5	NA	TGTGCCAGCAGGTCGTCCGGGACAGTTAAAGAGACCCAGTACTTC	CASRSSGTVKETQYF
TRBV20-1	TRBD1	TRBJ1-4	NA	TGCAGTGCTAGCGGGACAGGGGGCGCGCATGAAAAACTGTTTTTT	CSASGTGGAHEKLFF
TRBV18	NA	TRBJ2-7	NA	TGTGCCAGCTCACCGAATAGCGGAGACGAGCAGTACTTC	CASSPNSGDEQYF
TRBV18	TRBD2	TRBJ2-7	NA	TGTGCCAGCTCACCCGCGGGGGGTCACTCCTACGAGCAGTACTTC	CASSPAGGHSYEQYF
TRBV10-3	TRBD2	TRBJ2-5	few	TGTGCCATCAGGGGGACTAGCGGGCCTAGACAAGAGACCCAGTACTTC	CAIRGTSGPRQETQYF
TRBV5-1	NA	TRBJ2-1	few	TGCGCCAGCAGCAGCCGGCGGAGCTCCTACAATGAGCAGTTCTTC	CASSSRRSSYNEQFF